This T cell receptor (beta chain) emerged from a study of T cell changes during pregnancy in multiple sclerosis. The CDR3 is 13 amino acids. Germline CDR1 and CDR2: MDHEN and SYDVKM. Trimming shortened V by 8 bases and J by 6 bases, and 14 bases separated the two germline ends. The assay was immunoSEQ multiplex PCR, and TCRdb's table has in-frame clones only and misses some. The sample carries about 17,000 clones, 88% recorded once. The chain combines TRBV28 with TRBJ1-5, with D possibly TRBD1 on 6 matching bases. The sample in question was CD8+ T cells from peripheral blood mononuclear cells, obtained after pregnancy. The receptor comes from a female donor in good health, enrolled as a control in a pregnancy study. The CDR3 protein is CASLPRQVQPQHF. The CDR3 bases are TGTGCCAGCTTGCCGCGACAGGTTCAGCCCCAGCATTTT. The full variable domain, rest sourced from reference TRBV28 and TRBJ1-5, is DVKVTQSSRYLVKRTGEKVFLECVQDMDHENMFWYRQDPGLGLRLIYFSYDVKMKEKGDIPEGYSVSREKKERFSLILESASTNQTSMYLCASLPRQVQPQHFGDGTRLSIL.